These 21 T cell receptor beta chains share one sample of origin, sequenced in a study of blood T cell repertoires in COVID-19. Method: immunoSEQ multiplex PCR; TCRdb's copy keeps in-frame clones and lacks some. The sample yields approximately 170,000 clones, around four fifths seen once. The sample consisted of peripheral blood. All receptors come from a woman in her seventies who had recovered from COVID-19.

The V gene is TRBV4-1, the J gene TRBJ2-3; D not resolved. Trimming left V 0 bases short and J 6 bases short, with 10 bases between. CDR3 length: 14 amino acids. Germline V gene data show CDR1 as MGHRA and CDR2 as YSYEKL. The CDR3 is CASSQERSVDTQYF. For the CDR3, the DNA is TGCGCCAGCAGCCAAGAACGGAGCGTTGATACGCAGTATTTT.

The chain links TRBV27 to TRBJ2-5; 7 nucleotides match TRBD2. J lost 5 bases, V lost 8 bases, and 8 bases had no gene match. Germline assignment: CDR1 MNHEY and CDR2 SMNVEV (reference sequence). This CDR3 region has 13 residues. The DNA of the CDR3 is TGTGCCAGCGGAGTTGGGGGAGGGGAGACCCAGTACTTC. Amino acids: CASGVGGGETQYF.

About this clone: The same CDR3 also results from other DNA sequences found in this sample. The chain recombines TRBV5-4 with TRBJ1-1; 7 bases map to TRBD1. The CDR3 contains 14 residues. Losses at the gene ends were 0 bases for V and 2 bases for J; bases not matched to a gene: 1. Per the germline V gene, CDR1 is SGHNT and CDR2 is YYREEE (reference sequence). The CDR3: CASSLDRGNTEAFF. Here the CDR3 DNA reads TGTGCCAGCAGCTTGGACAGGGGTAACACTGAAGCTTTCTTT.

The rearrangement links TRBV7-6 to TRBJ2-5; 8 positions agree with TRBD2. Germline V gene lookup returns CDR1 SGHVS and CDR2 FNYEAQ. The CDR3 spans 17 residues. With V trimmed by 5 bases and J by 0 bases, 11 bases remained unmatched. DNA for the CDR3: TGTGCCAGCAGCCCCGGGGGGGCCAGCTTCTACCAAGAGACCCAGTACTTC. Protein: CASSPGGASFYQETQYF.

The V and J genes are TRBV4-2 and TRBJ1-1, with D unclear. The CDR3 covers 14 residues. Trimming removed 1 base from V and 2 bases from J, with 8 bases in between. CDR1 and CDR2 (germline): LGHNA, YNFKEQ. The CDR3 sequence: CASSQVGVNTEAFF. In DNA, the CDR3 is TGTGCCAGCAGCCAAGTGGGAGTCAACACTGAAGCTTTCTTT.

This clone occurred a few times. This chain links TRBV5-4 with TRBJ2-6, with D perhaps TRBD1 (5 bases). CDR1 is SGHNT, CDR2 YYREEE, per germline (reference sequence). This CDR3 comprises 18 residues. Trimming removed 0 bases at V and 2 bases at J, with 15 bases between. The CDR3 is CASSLGGAERAGANVLTF. The DNA for the CDR3 is TGTGCCAGCAGCTTGGGTGGGGCAGAAAGGGCTGGGGCCAACGTCCTGACTTTC.

The V call is TRBV6-6, the J call TRBJ2-5, with TRBD2 matching over 13 bases. CDR1 MNHNY and CDR2 SVGAGI come from the germline V gene (reference sequence). This CDR3 contains 16 residues. Unmatched junction bases numbered 8, after V lost 6 bases and J lost 4 bases. This CDR3 reads CASSPGLAGVAETQYF. Here the CDR3 DNA reads TGTGCCAGCAGCCCCGGACTAGCGGGAGTGGCAGAGACCCAGTACTTC.

V gene TRBV7-3 combines with J gene TRBJ1-1, with unresolved D. The CDR3 contains 13 residues. With 5 bases removed from V and 0 bases from J, the gap between germline ends came to 7 bases. Germline assignment: CDR1 SGHTA and CDR2 FQGTGA. The CDR3 DNA reads TGTGCCAGCAGCCCATTCATGAACACTGAAGCTTTCTTT. It yields the protein CASSPFMNTEAFF.

The chain employs TRBV9 and TRBJ2-1; no firm D call. Germline loops: CDR1 SGDLS, CDR2 YYNGEE. The V and J ends lost 1 base and 0 bases respectively, with 8 bases between them. The CDR3 is made up of 15 amino acids. CDR3 region: CASSVRGSSYNEQFF. CDR3 nucleotide sequence: TGTGCCAGCAGCGTACGCGGAAGCTCCTACAATGAGCAGTTCTTC.

The chain is built from TRBV7-8 and TRBJ2-2; D not resolved. Germline V gives CDR1 SGHVS, CDR2 FQNEAQ. V gave up 5 bases and J gave up 10 bases, with 14 bases separating them. The CDR3 is 13 residues long. The CDR3 here is CASSPASLEELFF. As DNA, the CDR3 is TGTGCCAGCAGCCCCGCTAGTTTGGAGGAGCTGTTTTTT.

The genes are TRBV7-8 and TRBJ1-2, with 10 bases aligning to TRBD1. The germline gives CDR1 SGHVS, CDR2 FQNEAQ. V was pared by 1 base and J by 8 bases, with 1 base of the junction left unmatched. The CDR3 has 13 residues. The CDR3 loop is CASSLGTGGGYTF. As DNA, the CDR3 is TGTGCCAGCAGCTTAGGGACAGGGGGAGGCTACACCTTC.

The chain joins TRBV9 to TRBJ2-3; TRBD2 matches 9 bases. V trimming: 10 bases; J trimming: 4 bases; junction bases outside the gene matches: 10. CDR3 length: 14 amino acids. CDR1 and CDR2 from the germline V gene are SGDLS and YYNGEE. The CDR3 protein is CAGGRAGDPDTQYF. In DNA form, the CDR3 reads TGTGCCGGCGGGAGGGCGGGGGACCCAGATACGCAGTATTTT.

The genes are TRBV5-8 and TRBJ2-1, with D hard to call. The CDR3 extends over 11 amino acids. V was clipped by 6 bases and J by 4 bases, with 5 bases between them. Looked up from germline, CDR1 is SGHTS and CDR2 is YDEGEE. The CDR3, as DNA: TGTGCCAGCAACAAATACAATGAGCAGTTCTTC. This codes for CASNKYNEQFF. The full variable domain, in which reference TRBV5-8 and TRBJ2-1 provide the parts outside the CDR3, is EAGVTQSPTHLIKTRGQQATLRCSPISGHTSVYWYQQALGLGLQFLLWYDEGEERNRGNFPPRFSGRQFPNYSSELNVNALELEDSALYLCASNKYNEQFFGPGTRLTVL.

This sequence joins TRBV20-1 and TRBJ2-7; the D is unclear. Germline V CDR1 and CDR2: DFQATT, SNEGSKA (reference sequence). This CDR3 has 11 residues. Trimming cost V 0 bases and J 6 bases, with 6 bases left between them. This CDR3 is CSARDSGEQYF. DNA for the CDR3: TGCAGTGCTAGAGACTCGGGCGAGCAGTACTTC.

J is TRBJ2-7 and V is TRBV4-2; D possibly corresponds to TRBD1 (6 bases). From germline, CDR1 is LGHNA and CDR2 YNFKEQ. The CDR3 totals 17 residues. V shed 0 bases and J shed 7 bases, with 22 bases lying between them. In nucleotides, the CDR3 is TGTGCCAGCAGCCAAGATTTAGGGACATTCCTCTCCGGGGAGCAGTACTTC. Translated: CASSQDLGTFLSGEQYF.

This clone qualifies as large. J is TRBJ2-1 and V is TRBV7-9; tentatively, D is TRBD1 (5 bases). The CDR3 covers 16 residues. The germline CDR1 and CDR2 sequences are SEHNR and FQNEAQ (reference sequence). V was trimmed by 2 bases and J by 7 bases, leaving 18 bases between them. CDR3 sequence (DNA): TGTGCCAGCAGCTTACAGGGTACACCCCCCCGAAATGAGCAGTTCTTC. Residues: CASSLQGTPPRNEQFF.

This clone was counted once. The chain uses TRBV11-1 and TRBJ2-1; tentatively, D is TRBD2 (6 bases). The V gene's germline CDR1 is SGHAT and CDR2 FQDESV (reference sequence). V was pared by 4 bases and J by 0 bases, with 13 bases between. There are 16 residues in the CDR3. The CDR3 loop reads CASSSSSGSSYNEQFF. The CDR3 coding sequence is TGTGCCAGCAGCTCAAGTAGCGGAAGCTCCTACAATGAGCAGTTCTTC.

This sequence joins TRBV30 and TRBJ2-2, with unresolved D. The CDR3 has 13 residues. The germline CDR1 and CDR2 sequences are GTSNPN and SVGIG (reference sequence). Between the trimmed V and J ends, which lost 0 bases and 4 bases, there was a span of 6 bases. CDR3 sequence: CAWSVLSTGELFF. DNA of the CDR3: TGTGCCTGGAGTGTACTGAGCACCGGGGAGCTGTTTTTT.

This clone was observed a single time. The V call is TRBV7-9, the J call TRBJ1-2; D gene ambiguous. Germline V gene sequence: CDR1 SEHNR, CDR2 FQNEAQ (reference sequence). This CDR3 spans 12 amino acids. Between the trimmed V and J ends, which lost 5 bases and 6 bases, there was a span of 10 bases. CDR3 loop: CASSETVHGYTF. The CDR3 region has the DNA TGTGCCAGCAGCGAAACGGTACATGGCTACACCTTC.

A single count supports this clone. V gene TRBV28 combines with J gene TRBJ1-4; 8 bases map to TRBD1. Germline CDR1 is MDHEN and CDR2 is SYDVKM. V lost 7 bases to trimming and J lost 1 base; unmatched junction nucleotides: 14. The CDR3 is 18 residues long. The CDR3 nucleotides read TGTGCCAGCACCCCGAGGTACGGACAGGGAGGAACTAATGAAAAACTGTTTTTT. Translation: CASTPRYGQGGTNEKLFF. The whole variable domain, remainder taken from reference TRBV28 and TRBJ1-4, is DVKVTQSSRYLVKRTGEKVFLECVQDMDHENMFWYRQDPGLGLRLIYFSYDVKMKEKGDIPEGYSVSREKKERFSLILESASTNQTSMYLCASTPRYGQGGTNEKLFFGSGTQLSVL.

For this clone: The sample has other DNA sequences that encode this CDR3 too. The gene calls are TRBV19 and TRBJ2-5, with 9 bases fitting TRBD1. Trimming at V came to 6 bases and at J to 5 bases, leaving 4 bases not matched to a gene. The CDR3 has 13 amino acids. Per germline, CDR1 LNHDA and CDR2 SQIVND (reference sequence). CDR3 nucleotides: TGTGCCAGTAGCCCCGGACAGGGGGAGACCCAGTACTTC. Translated, it gives CASSPGQGETQYF.